The present entry profiles one TCR beta chain with its context. The target antigen is unknown. The conserved closing phenylalanine or tryptophan is absent in this CDR3, likely reflecting a read error. The TCRbeta library was prepared with unique molecular identifiers. TCRdb fed the PCR reads into MiXCR, producing one record per CDR3 protein. The sample has around 450,000 distinct CDR3 sequences, about 10% seen once. The data were obtained in a study of T-cell reconstitution after alpha-beta-depleted transplantation in children. Regarding the study as a whole: T-cell numbers and diversity, one year after transplant, stemmed largely from T cells that were newly produced. Surviving recipient T cells and thymic progenitors underlay high day-60 TCRbeta diversity in some patients. Several hundred expanded graft clones reportedly supplied alpha-beta T cells about two months after transplant.

This CDR3 comprises 11 residues. After removal of 6 bases from V and 6 bases from J, the junction contained 1 base not matched to a gene. This clonotype was obtained from a child aged 2 to 15 with inherited bone marrow failure, due to receive a stem cell transplant. The chain couples TRBV12-3 or TRBV12-4 to TRBJ2-7; 8 nucleotides line up with TRBD1. Source: PBMCs, taken before TCRalphabeta/CD19-depleted stem cell transplant. The CDR3 DNA follows: TGTGCCAGCAGCCAGGGGGCCGAGCAGTACTCC. It yields the protein CASSQGAEQYS.